Sequencing of this T cell receptor (beta chain) was carried out in a study of patients and donors after allogeneic stem cell transplantation. One entry per CDR3 protein, called by TCRdb with MiXCR from the RT-PCR reads. This table holds about a million distinct CDR3 sequences, about 20% found once. The sequencing input was blood, either unsorted or a sorted T cell fraction (not recorded which). The clonotype was recovered from a human donor who was either an allogeneic HSCT recipient or a stem cell or donor lymphocyte infusion donor (not recorded which). It is not recorded whose cells these are; they may come from a transplant donor.

DNA for the CDR3: TGTGCCAGCAGCTTAGAAGGCACAGGGACACGGGAAAAACTGTTTTTT. Residues: CASSLEGTGTREKLFF. The chain joins TRBV7-9 to TRBJ1-4; D may be TRBD1 (6 bases). Germline-derived CDR1 and CDR2 are SEHNR and FQNEAQ (reference sequence). V was trimmed by 1 base and J by 8 bases, leaving 17 bases between them. The CDR3 covers 16 residues.